Listed below are T cell receptor beta chains from one sample, sequenced in a study of cytomegalovirus exposure and HLA in healthy donors. This table comes from immunoSEQ multiplex PCR, and its TCRdb copy is limited to in-frame clones, with some not included. The table shows under 200,000 clones, with roughly nine tenths occurring only once. Sequenced sample: PBMCs. These receptors were obtained from a woman aged 25 to 39 in good health and CMV-seronegative. CDR3s include the opening cysteine and the closing phenylalanine or tryptophan. D genes are given only for firm matches. Expanded clones are given a class, and other clones once, few, many or no size at all.

j_call: TRBJ2-3
clone_size: NA
d_call: NA
v_call: TRBV7-6
cdr3_aa: CASSLVWGNTDTQYF
cdr3_nt: TGTGCCAGCAGCTTAGTATGGGGGAACACAGATACGCAGTATTTT

j_call: TRBJ1-1
clone_size: NA
d_call: NA
v_call: TRBV4-3
cdr3_aa: CASRPLRFGEAFF
cdr3_nt: TGCGCCAGCAGGCCTCTGCGATTTGGTGAAGCTTTCTTT

j_call: TRBJ2-7
clone_size: NA
d_call: TRBD2
v_call: TRBV28
cdr3_aa: CASSLSSGSFGYEQYF
cdr3_nt: TGTGCCAGCAGTTTATCTAGCGGGAGTTTTGGATACGAGCAGTACTTC

j_call: TRBJ2-7
clone_size: NA
d_call: NA
v_call: TRBV2
cdr3_aa: CASSSDRYYLYEQYF
cdr3_nt: TGTGCCAGCAGCTCAGACCGATACTATCTCTACGAGCAGTACTTC

j_call: TRBJ2-3
clone_size: NA
d_call: TRBD1
v_call: TRBV11-2
cdr3_aa: CASSLDGHNRGEGLTQYF
cdr3_nt: TGTGCCAGCAGCTTAGATGGGCATAACAGGGGAGAAGGATTGACGCAGTATTTT

j_call: TRBJ2-3
clone_size: once
d_call: TRBD2
v_call: TRBV7-9
cdr3_aa: CASSSRLAGVGNTQYF
cdr3_nt: TGTGCCAGCAGCTCCCGACTAGCGGGAGTCGGGAATACGCAGTATTTT

j_call: TRBJ1-5
clone_size: NA
d_call: NA
v_call: TRBV5-6
cdr3_aa: CASSGGPRSNQPQHF
cdr3_nt: TGTGCCAGCAGCGGCGGGCCGAGGAGCAATCAGCCCCAGCATTTT

j_call: TRBJ1-1
clone_size: NA
d_call: NA
v_call: TRBV5-4
cdr3_aa: CASSLVSTRNTEAFF
cdr3_nt: TGTGCCAGCAGCTTGGTTTCAACAAGGAACACTGAAGCTTTCTTT

j_call: TRBJ2-7
clone_size: NA
d_call: TRBD2
v_call: TRBV10-3
cdr3_aa: CAIRSRGGVSYEQYF
cdr3_nt: TGTGCCATCAGGTCCCGTGGGGGGGTTTCCTACGAGCAGTACTTC

j_call: TRBJ1-1
clone_size: NA
d_call: NA
v_call: TRBV25-1
cdr3_aa: CASQGVGVVTEAFF
cdr3_nt: TGTGCCTCACAAGGGGTAGGGGTGGTCACTGAAGCTTTCTTT

j_call: TRBJ1-4
clone_size: NA
d_call: TRBD1
v_call: TRBV5-1
cdr3_aa: CASRDSVATNEKLFF
cdr3_nt: TGCGCCAGTCGGGACAGTGTGGCAACTAATGAAAAACTGTTTTTT